The 29 T cell receptor beta chains below come from one sample, sequenced in a study of blood T cells in healthy people across ages (dated by TCRdb to about 2015). The protocol used for the library was 5' RACE. The reads were generated on an Illumina HiSeq 2500. A second PCR of roughly 7 to 11 cycles was performed with a sample-barcoded 5' primer and a J-beta primer mix. In TCRdb, the public reads were trimmed at Q25 with fastp and aligned with MiXCR, with productive beta chains retained. A single entry per CDR3 protein holds the most common genes and DNA from its merged rows. The sample has around 1,500,000 distinct CDR3 sequences on record, roughly 45% of them singletons. 7.9% of the sample is held by the ten biggest clonotypes. The sample was blood. These receptor sequences come from a young woman in good health.

J is TRBJ2-5 and V is TRBV29-1; D unclear. With 6 bases removed from V and 1 base from J, the gap between germline ends came to 6 bases. CDR3 length: 11 amino acids. Per germline, CDR1 SQVTM and CDR2 ANQGSEA. CDR3 coding DNA: TGCAGCGTCATCCCCCAAGAGACCCAGTACTTC. Amino acids: CSVIPQETQYF.

The chain joins TRBV3-1 to TRBJ2-1; 8 nucleotides align to TRBD2. The germline V gene has CDR1 LGHDT and CDR2 YNNKEL (reference sequence). V dropped 5 bases and J dropped 5; count of bases not matched to a gene: 11. There are 16 residues in the CDR3. The CDR3 DNA sequence: TGTGCCAGCAGCATCGAAGGGACTAGTATGAACAATGAGCAGTTCTTC. Translating it yields CASSIEGTSMNNEQFF.

This clonotype was detected once. V and J are TRBV6-6 and TRBJ1-5; D gene uncertain. Germline CDR1 and CDR2: MNHNY and SVGAGI (reference sequence). V gave up 1 base and J gave up 5 bases, with 3 bases separating them. The CDR3 is 12 residues long. CDR3 DNA sequence: TGTGCCAGCAGTTACTTAGATCAGCCCCAGCATTTT. Its protein is CASSYLDQPQHF.

The CDR3 nucleotides are TGTGCCAGCAGCTTAGTCGGGGGAAAAACAGATACGCAGTATTTT. Its translation is CASSLVGGKTDTQYF. This chain joins TRBV11-2 and TRBJ2-3, with a weak D call TRBD2 (6 bases). CDR1 SGHAT and CDR2 FQNNGV come from the germline V gene. The CDR3 extends over 15 amino acids. Trimming took off 1 base at V and 3 bases at J, with 11 bases between the two ends.

Comments on this clonotype: One end of the junction does not line up with germline, which may come from a read error. V gene TRBV7-9 combines with J gene TRBJ2-7; D gene ambiguous. The CDR3 loop spans 11 amino acids. Germline assignment: CDR1 SEHNR and CDR2 FQNEAQ (reference sequence). CDR3 nucleotide sequence: TGTGCCAGCGGCTTAGCCCGCGAGCAGTACTTC. Residues: CASGLAREQYF.

This clonotype has just a few counts. The chain links TRBV10-3 to TRBJ1-1; possibly TRBD1 for D (5 bases). Trimming removed 10 bases from V and 1 base from J, with 13 bases in between. CDR3 length: 13 amino acids. Looked up from germline, CDR1 is ENHRY and CDR2 is SYGVKD. The CDR3 DNA reads as TGTGCCACCCGGGACGCTGGGAACACTGAAGCTTTCTTT. It codes for CATRDAGNTEAFF.

This clonotype showed up just a few times. Given a much more abundant clone one base away, this may be a read error. The genes are TRBV5-1 and TRBJ2-7; 9 nucleotides match TRBD2. Trimming took 2 bases from V and 7 from J; bases not matched to a gene: 16. The CDR3 sequence is 17 residues long. In germline, CDR1 is SGHRS, CDR2 YFSETQ. The CDR3 bases are TGCGCCAGCAGCTTATGGGGGTTGGGACTAGCAGTCGATGAGCAGTACTTC. It specifies CASSLWGLGLAVDEQYF. The full variable domain, its missing parts supplied by reference TRBV5-1 and TRBJ2-7, is KAGVTQTPRYLIKTRGQQVTLSCSPISGHRSVSWYQQTPGQGLQFLFEYFSETQRNKGNFPGRFSGRQFSNSRSEMNVSTLELGDSALYLCASSLWGLGLAVDEQYFGPGTRLTVT.

There are a few counts of this clonotype. The rearrangement uses TRBV9 and TRBJ1-1; the D gene is possibly TRBD1 (6 bases). Trimming removed 0 bases from V and 2 bases from J, with 17 bases in between. CDR1 is SGDLS, CDR2 YYNGEE, per germline. The CDR3 totals 17 residues. The CDR3 here is CASSVATYSRGNTEAFF. In DNA, the CDR3 is TGTGCCAGCAGCGTAGCTACGTACAGCAGGGGTAACACTGAAGCTTTCTTT.

The gene calls are TRBV28 and TRBJ2-7; D gene ambiguous. V was shortened by 6 bases and J by 0 bases, with 18 bases between the two germline ends. Germline lookup yields CDR1 MDHEN and CDR2 SYDVKM. The CDR3 extends over 16 amino acids. The CDR3 region is CASSELTAESSYEQYF. The CDR3 bases are TGTGCCAGCAGCGAGCTCACGGCCGAGAGCTCCTACGAGCAGTACTTC.

This chain uses TRBV24-1 with TRBJ2-3; TRBD2 matches at 8 bases. Germline loops: CDR1 KGHDR, CDR2 SFDVKD. The V gene end was trimmed by 4 bases and the J gene end by 3 bases; junction bases not matched to a gene: 5. This CDR3 has 15 residues. For the CDR3, the DNA is TGTGCCACCAGTGACCCTCGGGAGGGTACAGATACGCAGTATTTT. Protein product: CATSDPREGTDTQYF.

V and J are TRBV4-1 and TRBJ2-3, with unresolved D. CDR1 and CDR2 (germline): MGHRA, YSYEKL. The CDR3 loop spans 13 amino acids. The V gene lost 0 bases and the J gene lost 9 bases, with 10 bases spanning the gap. The CDR3 sequence: CASSQEWTQTQYF. The CDR3 DNA reads as TGCGCCAGCAGCCAAGAATGGACCCAAACGCAGTATTTT.

V is TRBV7-6 and J is TRBJ2-5; TRBD2 matches 7 bases. Trimming took 1 base from V and 11 from J; bases not matched to a gene: 13. The CDR3 totals 15 residues. Germline V gene lookup returns CDR1 SGHVS and CDR2 FNYEAQ. CDR3 DNA sequence: TGTGCCAGCAGCTTAGGCTTCGGGACTATTAATGAGCAGTACTTC. Its protein product is CASSLGFGTINEQYF.

The gene calls are TRBV4-2 and TRBJ1-2; TRBD1 might be the D (6 bases). Germline values: CDR1 LGHNA, CDR2 YNFKEQ. This CDR3 contains 17 residues. V lost 4 bases and J 4 bases, leaving 22 bases between the germline ends. The DNA for the CDR3 is TGTGCCAGCAGCCCCCTTTCCGAGGGGGGCGCTGGCTATGGCTACACCTTC. It is translated as CASSPLSEGGAGYGYTF.

The chain recombines TRBV7-2 with TRBJ2-1; D is possibly TRBD2 (6 bases). CDR3 length equals 16 residues. V lost 0 bases to trimming and J lost 3 bases, with 12 bases between them. Germline-derived CDR1 and CDR2 are SGHTA and FQGNSA. CDR3 in amino acids: CASSLAGTDVYNEQFF. CDR3 bases: TGTGCCAGCAGCTTAGCGGGGACTGACGTCTACAATGAGCAGTTCTTC.

This clonotype was seen once. The V gene is TRBV5-1, the J gene TRBJ2-7; D is unresolved. V was pared by 4 bases and J by 7 bases, with 18 bases between. The length of the CDR3 is 14 residues. Germline loops: CDR1 SGHRS, CDR2 YFSETQ. The CDR3 loop reads CASSDHRATWEQYF. The DNA of the CDR3 is TGCGCCAGCAGCGACCACCGGGCCACTTGGGAGCAGTACTTC.

This chain joins TRBV25-1 and TRBJ1-4, with 11 bases fitting TRBD1. Germline V gene sequence: CDR1 MGHDK, CDR2 SYGVNS. V was pared by 5 bases and J by 2 bases, with 10 bases of the junction left unmatched. The CDR3 runs 18 residues. The CDR3 coding sequence is TGTGCCAGCAGTAGAGGGGACAGGGGGTCTGGGACTAATGAAAAACTGTTTTTT. Translating gives CASSRGDRGSGTNEKLFF.

On this clonotype: A read error is possible here, since a much larger clone lies one base away. The gene calls are TRBV25-1 and TRBJ2-5, with TRBD1 identical over 7 bases. Germline V gene sequence: CDR1 MGHDK, CDR2 SYGVNS. The CDR3 is made up of 15 amino acids. Losses at the gene ends were 8 bases for V and 11 bases for J; bases not matched to a gene: 20. The CDR3 loop is CASAQGQSIYTEQYF. The CDR3 nucleotides read TGTGCCAGCGCTCAGGGACAGAGTATTTACACTGAGCAGTACTTC.

This clonotype was detected only a few times. The rearrangement links TRBV12-3 or TRBV12-4 to TRBJ2-7; 7 nucleotides agree with TRBD2. Trimming took 0 bases from V and 1 from J; bases not matched to a gene: 3. The CDR3 consists of 15 residues. The CDR3 region is CASSLASGRSYEQYF. CDR3 nucleotide sequence: TGTGCCAGCAGTTTAGCTAGCGGGCGATCCTACGAGCAGTACTTC.

This clonotype has just a few counts. This chain connects TRBV10-3 to TRBJ2-1; TRBD1 or TRBD2 may be the D gene (6 bases each). The CDR3 runs 16 residues. V gave up 5 bases and J gave up 3 bases, with 17 bases separating them. Germline CDR1 is ENHRY and CDR2 is SYGVKD. The CDR3 sequence is CAISIDGGGGYNEQFF. Written as DNA, the CDR3 is TGTGCCATCAGTATCGACGGAGGGGGAGGCTACAATGAGCAGTTCTTC.

In its sample, this clonotype was seen a few times. The V gene is TRBV7-2, the J gene TRBJ2-7; 7 bases map to TRBD1. The CDR3 has 15 residues. With V trimmed by 1 base and J by 3 bases, 6 bases remained unmatched. CDR1 and CDR2 (germline): SGHTA, FQGNSA. CDR3 sequence reads: CASSLVWGQNYEQYF. For the CDR3, the DNA is TGTGCCAGCAGCTTAGTGTGGGGACAGAACTACGAGCAGTACTTC.

This clonotype was found a few times. This chain joins TRBV2 and TRBJ2-1; TRBD2 is a possible D gene (6 bases). The CDR3 is 13 residues long. The germline CDR1 and CDR2 sequences are SNHLY and FYNNEI. V was cut by 7 bases and J by 3 bases, with 10 bases left in between. CDR3 sequence reads: CASMRELYNEQFF. CDR3 bases: TGTGCCAGCATGCGGGAACTCTACAATGAGCAGTTCTTC.

A word on this clonotype: An end of the junction differs from the germline gene, which may be a read error. The chain links TRBV4-2 to TRBJ2-2; 7 bases map to TRBD2. CDR1 is LGHNA, CDR2 YNFKEQ, per germline. This CDR3 spans 16 amino acids. DNA for the CDR3: TGTGCCGGCAGCCAAGATGCTAGCGGGAACACCGGGGAGCTGTTTTTT. Translation gives CAGSQDASGNTGELFF.

Notes on this clonotype: No conserved phenylalanine or tryptophan is present at the end of the CDR3, so a read error is the likely explanation. V gene TRBV2 combines with J gene TRBJ2-5; 9 bases map to TRBD2. Germline V gene data show CDR1 as SNHLY and CDR2 as FYNNEI. This CDR3 has 14 residues. V lost 4 bases to trimming and J lost 4 bases; unmatched junction nucleotides: 4. The CDR3 DNA reads as TGTGCCAGCAGTGGGACTAGCGTTCGAGAGACCCAGTACGTC. It yields the protein CASSGTSVRETQYV.

Points on this clonotype: An end of the junction differs from the germline gene, which may be a read error. The chain has TRBV6-5 and TRBJ2-7; tentative D call: TRBD1 (5 bases). The CDR3 has 18 amino acids. CDR1 MNHEY and CDR2 SVGAGI come from the germline V gene. The CDR3 loop is CASSSPRDRWDVSYGQYF. Here the CDR3 DNA reads TGTGCCAGCAGTTCCCCCAGAGACAGATGGGATGTCTCCTACGGGCAGTACTTC.

This chain links TRBV11-2 with TRBJ2-1; TRBD2 agrees at 11 bases. This CDR3 has 16 residues. Germline values: CDR1 SGHAT, CDR2 FQNNGV. Trimming at V came to 1 base and at J to 7 bases, leaving 6 bases not matched to a gene. The CDR3 reads CASSLGALAGVNEQFF. The CDR3 DNA sequence: TGTGCCAGCAGCTTAGGGGCACTAGCGGGGGTGAATGAGCAGTTCTTC. The full variable domain, its missing parts supplied by reference TRBV11-2 and TRBJ2-1, is EAGVAQSPRYKIIEKRQSVAFWCNPISGHATLYWYQQILGQGPKLLIQFQNNGVVDDSQLPKDRFSAERLKGVDSTLKIQPAKLEDSAVYLCASSLGALAGVNEQFFGPGTRLTVL.

This chain uses TRBV7-6 with TRBJ2-7, with 14 bases aligning to TRBD2. This CDR3 region has 16 residues. Germline-derived CDR1 and CDR2 are SGHVS and FNYEAQ. After removal of 0 bases from V and 10 bases from J, the junction contained 8 bases not matched to a gene. The CDR3 spells CASSLAQGLAGDPQYF. The CDR3 nucleotides read TGTGCCAGCAGCTTAGCGCAGGGACTAGCGGGAGACCCTCAGTACTTC.

This clonotype appeared a few times. The chain has TRBV6-6 and TRBJ2-3, with 7 bases identical to TRBD2. The CDR3 covers 16 residues. Trimming at V came to 5 bases and at J to 0 bases, leaving 8 bases not matched to a gene. Germline V lookup: CDR1 MNHNY, CDR2 SVGAGI (reference sequence). Written as DNA, the CDR3 is TGTGCCAGCAGTAATAGCAAGCGGGGTAGCACAGATACGCAGTATTTT. It encodes CASSNSKRGSTDTQYF.

V usage is TRBV7-9 and J usage is TRBJ1-5, with 8 bases matching TRBD1. V dropped 0 bases and J dropped 2; count of bases not matched to a gene: 3. The CDR3 has 16 residues. CDR1 is SEHNR, CDR2 FQNEAQ, per germline (reference sequence). CDR3: CASSLAGQAGNQPQHF. The CDR3 DNA reads as TGTGCCAGCAGCTTAGCGGGACAGGCGGGCAATCAGCCCCAGCATTTT.

This clonotype appeared a few times. The chain employs TRBV20-1 and TRBJ2-1, with 9 positions matching TRBD2. The CDR3 runs to 14 residues. Germline loops: CDR1 DFQATT, CDR2 SNEGSKA (reference sequence). The V segment lost 5 bases and the J segment 6 bases; nucleotides outside the gene matches: 8. CDR3 residues: CSAELAGGPNEQFF. DNA for the CDR3: TGCAGTGCTGAGTTGGCGGGAGGGCCCAATGAGCAGTTCTTC.